The 25 T cell receptor beta chains in this list originate from one sample, sequenced in a study of cytomegalovirus exposure and HLA in healthy donors. It was with 60 Vbeta and 13 Jbeta primers that the PCR ran. Sequencing used immunoSEQ multiplex PCR; TCRdb keeps in-frame clones, though not all of them. The sample shows 120,000 or so clones, roughly 83% of them seen only once. What was sequenced was PBMCs. These TCRs come from a man between 18 and 35 years old in good health and CMV-seronegative.

CDR3 nucleotide sequence: TGTGCCAGCAGCTTGGGCAGTAACACCGGGGAGCTGTTTTTT. It yields the protein CASSLGSNTGELFF. The rearrangement joins TRBV5-6 to TRBJ2-2, with D unresolved. This CDR3 comprises 14 residues. Germline CDR1 is SGHDT and CDR2 is YYEEEE. V was clipped by 0 bases and J by 2 bases, with 5 bases between them.

The chain is built from TRBV10-2 and TRBJ2-1; D is unresolved. This CDR3 region has 12 residues. Between the trimmed V and J ends, which lost 6 bases and 5 bases, there was a span of 8 bases. Germline V gene data show CDR1 as WSHSY and CDR2 as SAAADI. The CDR3 coding sequence is TGCGCCAGCAGCGAACAAGACAATGAGCAGTTCTTC. Translated: CASSEQDNEQFF.

The chain uses TRBV5-1 and TRBJ2-1, with 7 bases identical to TRBD2. With V trimmed by 7 bases and J by 4 bases, 11 bases remained unmatched. Germline assignment: CDR1 SGHRS and CDR2 YFSETQ. The CDR3 totals 15 residues. Written as DNA, the CDR3 is TGCGCCAGCCGCCAGCTTACTAGCGAGTACAATGAGCAGTTCTTC. Its translation: CASRQLTSEYNEQFF.

CDR3 region: CASSRLAGAETQYF. CDR3 coding DNA: TGTGCCAGTAGCCGACTAGCGGGAGCAGAGACCCAGTACTTC. V is TRBV19 and J is TRBJ2-5; TRBD2 matches at 12 bases. Germline V lookup: CDR1 LNHDA, CDR2 SQIVND (reference sequence). V trimming: 6 bases; J trimming: 4 bases; junction bases outside the gene matches: 3. CDR3 length: 14 residues.

This chain connects TRBV7-8 to TRBJ1-2, with 8 bases aligning to TRBD1. After removal of 1 base from V and 5 bases from J, the junction contained 3 bases not matched to a gene. CDR3 length: 14 amino acids. Germline CDR1 SGHVS, CDR2 FQNEAQ. The chain's CDR3 is CASSLGWDRYGYTF. The CDR3 DNA reads as TGTGCCAGCAGCTTAGGCTGGGACAGGTATGGCTACACCTTC.

V is TRBV9 and J is TRBJ2-1; 9 nucleotides line up with TRBD2. The CDR3 has 16 amino acids. Per the germline V gene, CDR1 is SGDLS and CDR2 is YYNGEE. Trimming at V came to 3 bases and at J to 3 bases, leaving 7 bases not matched to a gene. The CDR3 DNA follows: TGTGCCAGCAGCGCTGGGGGGACTAGCATCTACAATGAGCAGTTCTTC. Encoded protein: CASSAGGTSIYNEQFF.

This sequence joins TRBV6-6 and TRBJ1-2; D possibly corresponds to TRBD1 (5 bases). V lost 8 bases and J 1 base, leaving 17 bases between the germline ends. The CDR3 is 15 residues long. Per the germline V gene, CDR1 is MNHNY and CDR2 is SVGAGI (reference sequence). The CDR3 sequence is CASRDAGLFNYGYTF. In nucleotides, the CDR3 is TGTGCCAGCCGGGACGCAGGACTATTTAACTATGGCTACACCTTC.

As for this clone: This sample includes further DNA sequences coding for the same CDR3. The chain joins TRBV5-4 to TRBJ1-4; 8 bases fit TRBD1. The CDR3 sequence is 14 residues long. The V segment lost 4 bases and the J segment 3 bases; nucleotides outside the gene matches: 2. Germline CDR1 reads SGHNT; CDR2 reads YYREEE (reference sequence). This CDR3 reads CASSLQGANEKLFF. CDR3 in DNA: TGTGCCAGCAGCCTACAGGGGGCTAATGAAAAACTGTTTTTT.

The chain joins TRBV7-8 to TRBJ1-2; no reliable D call. The CDR3 loop spans 16 amino acids. Germline V gene lookup returns CDR1 SGHVS and CDR2 FQNEAQ. V lost 6 bases and J lost 8, with 25 bases in between. CDR3 amino acids: CASSRSRDPGWEGYTF. The CDR3 coding sequence is TGTGCCAGCAGTAGAAGCCGCGATCCGGGGTGGGAAGGCTACACCTTC.

This clone was seen once. V is TRBV19 and J is TRBJ2-2; D might be TRBD2 (6 bases). The CDR3 runs to 13 residues. Germline V gene sequence: CDR1 LNHDA, CDR2 SQIVND (reference sequence). The V end lost 7 bases, the J end lost 6 bases, and 12 bases lay between the germline ends. CDR3 loop: CASTPGVAGELFF. The CDR3 DNA is TGTGCCAGTACGCCGGGAGTGGCCGGGGAGCTGTTTTTT.

The rearrangement links TRBV7-3 to TRBJ2-2; 8 bases are a match to TRBD1. Germline CDR1 is SGHTA and CDR2 is FQGTGA. The ends lost 4 bases at V and 5 bases at J; junction bases unmatched: 6. This CDR3 spans 15 amino acids. The CDR3 region is CASSSSGGRTGELFF. CDR3 coding DNA: TGTGCCAGCAGCTCTTCAGGGGGCAGAACCGGGGAGCTGTTTTTT.

The chain has TRBV7-9 and TRBJ2-5, with unresolved D. The V end lost 2 bases, the J end lost 5 bases, and 12 bases lay between the germline ends. Germline assignment: CDR1 SEHNR and CDR2 FQNEAQ (reference sequence). The CDR3 sequence is 14 residues long. In DNA form, the CDR3 reads TGTGCCAGCAGCTTAAACAGTCTTGTGGAGACCCAGTACTTC. Residues: CASSLNSLVETQYF.

The chain employs TRBV7-9 and TRBJ1-2; D not resolved. CDR3 length: 14 amino acids. V shed 3 bases and J shed 0 bases, with 8 bases lying between them. From germline, CDR1 is SEHNR and CDR2 FQNEAQ (reference sequence). The CDR3 region is CASSFLSANYGYTF. CDR3 DNA sequence: TGTGCCAGCAGCTTCTTGAGCGCTAACTATGGCTACACCTTC. The whole variable domain, remainder taken from reference TRBV7-9 and TRBJ1-2, is DTGVSQNPRHKITKRGQNVTFRCDPISEHNRLYWYRQTLGQGPEFLTYFQNEAQLEKSRLLSDRFSAERPKGSFSTLEIQRTEQGDSAMYLCASSFLSANYGYTFGSGTRLTVV.

This clone was counted once. The chain employs TRBV30 and TRBJ2-7; possible D gene TRBD2, 6 bases. The CDR3 contains 13 residues. Germline V gene data show CDR1 as GTSNPN and CDR2 as SVGIG (reference sequence). V was pared by 0 bases and J by 5 bases, with 11 bases between. The CDR3 DNA reads TGTGCCTGGAGTGTGATCGGGAGCAACGAGCAGTACTTC. Translated, it gives CAWSVIGSNEQYF.

The chain is built from TRBV6-5 and TRBJ2-1; D gene uncertain. The CDR3 loop spans 13 amino acids. Germline V gene sequence: CDR1 MNHEY, CDR2 SVGAGI. The V end was cut by 4 bases, the J end by 6 bases, with 10 bases between. CDR3 sequence (DNA): TGTGCCAGCAGTTCAGGCCCCGCCAATGAGCAGTTCTTC. Amino acid sequence: CASSSGPANEQFF.

This clone came up once. The J gene is TRBJ2-1, the V gene TRBV7-3, with a tentative D call TRBD2 (7 bases). Trimming removed 4 bases from V and 2 bases from J, with 18 bases in between. The CDR3 is 17 amino acids. CDR1 is SGHTA, CDR2 FQGTGA, per germline. The CDR3 loop is CASSSTSTGRAYNEQFF. In DNA, the CDR3 is TGTGCCAGCAGCTCTACGAGCACAGGGAGGGCCTACAATGAGCAGTTCTTC.

The V gene is TRBV11-2, the J gene TRBJ2-7; no clear D. CDR3 length: 14 residues. The V end was cut by 0 bases, the J end by 2 bases, with 8 bases between. Germline loops: CDR1 SGHAT, CDR2 FQNNGV. The CDR3 DNA reads as TGTGCCAGCAGCTTAGAGTCAGGCGCCTACGAGCAGTACGTC. It codes for CASSLESGAYEQYV.

The chain combines TRBV27 with TRBJ1-1; D might be TRBD1 (6 bases). The germline V gene has CDR1 MNHEY and CDR2 SMNVEV (reference sequence). Between the trimmed V and J ends, which lost 5 bases and 4 bases, there was a span of 23 bases. The CDR3 covers 17 residues. The CDR3 region is CASSQGMQGKRGTEAFF. As DNA, the CDR3 is TGTGCCAGCAGTCAAGGGATGCAGGGGAAGAGAGGCACTGAAGCTTTCTTT.

The chain uses TRBV27 and TRBJ1-1; TRBD1 matches 8 bases. The CDR3 totals 13 residues. Unmatched junction bases numbered 4, after V lost 6 bases and J lost 4 bases. Germline V gives CDR1 MNHEY, CDR2 SMNVEV (reference sequence). The CDR3 here is CASRLQGVTEAFF. CDR3 in DNA: TGTGCCAGCAGACTACAGGGGGTCACTGAAGCTTTCTTT.

Here the CDR3 reads CASSESAGNTEAFF. In nucleotides, the CDR3 is TGCGCCAGCAGTGAGTCAGCTGGGAACACTGAAGCTTTCTTT. The gene calls are TRBV10-1 and TRBJ1-1; D unresolved. Germline V gives CDR1 WNHNN, CDR2 SYGVQD (reference sequence). Trimming took 0 bases from V and 1 from J, leaving 6 bases between them. The CDR3 totals 14 residues.

V usage is TRBV7-3 and J usage is TRBJ1-2, with D unclear. The CDR3 sequence is 13 residues long. V lost 2 bases, J lost 4 bases, and 8 bases lay in between. Germline-derived CDR1 and CDR2 are SGHTA and FQGTGA. The CDR3 sequence: CASSLQEGYGYTF. The CDR3 nucleotides are TGTGCCAGCAGCTTACAGGAGGGCTATGGCTACACCTTC.

The chain employs TRBV30 and TRBJ1-5; D is uncertain. The CDR3 has 11 residues. Looked up from germline, CDR1 is GTSNPN and CDR2 is SVGIG (reference sequence). Trimming took off 5 bases at V and 5 bases at J, with 7 bases between the two ends. Written as DNA, the CDR3 is TGTGCCTGGGGCGGGGATCAGCCCCAGCATTTT. Translating it yields CAWGGDQPQHF.

V is TRBV11-2 and J is TRBJ2-1, with D perhaps TRBD1 (6 bases). Germline V lookup: CDR1 SGHAT, CDR2 FQNNGV. This CDR3 is built from 16 residues. The ends were cut back, 5 bases at V and 0 bases at J, with 14 bases in the middle. The CDR3 DNA sequence: TGTGCCAGCAGCCCCAGGGGCAGCAGCTCCTACAATGAGCAGTTCTTC. Translated, it gives CASSPRGSSSYNEQFF. Using reference TRBV11-2 and TRBJ2-1 for the parts outside the CDR3, the full variable domain is EAGVAQSPRYKIIEKRQSVAFWCNPISGHATLYWYQQILGQGPKLLIQFQNNGVVDDSQLPKDRFSAERLKGVDSTLKIQPAKLEDSAVYLCASSPRGSSSYNEQFFGPGTRLTVL.

The J gene is TRBJ1-3, the V gene TRBV5-1; the match to TRBD1 covers 8 bases. V lost 4 bases and J lost 0; bases outside the gene matches: 6. From germline, CDR1 is SGHRS and CDR2 YFSETQ. The CDR3 spans 16 residues. CDR3 sequence: CASSPRQGSSGNTIYF. In DNA, the CDR3 is TGCGCCAGCAGCCCGAGACAGGGGAGCTCTGGAAACACCATATATTTT.

This clone has more than one count but fewer than ten. V usage is TRBV5-6 and J usage is TRBJ2-6; D may be TRBD1 (6 bases). V lost 2 bases to trimming and J lost 0 bases, with 12 bases between them. Germline V gives CDR1 SGHDT, CDR2 YYEEEE. There are 17 residues in the CDR3. The CDR3 region has the DNA TGTGCCAGCAGCTTCGGGACATACAACTCTGGGGCCAACGTCCTGACTTTC. It is translated as CASSFGTYNSGANVLTF. The full variable domain, completed using reference TRBV5-6 and TRBJ2-6, is DAGVTQSPTHLIKTRGQQVTLRCSPKSGHDTVSWYQQALGQGPQFIFQYYEEEERQRGNFPDRFSGHQFPNYSSELNVNALLLGDSALYLCASSFGTYNSGANVLTFGAGSRLTVL.